Listed below are T cell receptor beta chains from one sample, sequenced in a study of control samples from healthy donors and cancer patients. Sequencing used immunoSEQ multiplex PCR; TCRdb keeps in-frame clones, though not all of them. The sample consists of 85,000 to 100,000 clones, 80% to 95% of them appearing once. The sequencing sample was made of blood. The receptors here all came from a man between 18 and 29 years old in good health. The CDR3 runs from the conserved cysteine through the conserved F or W. Fields, in order: J gene, V gene, CDR3 protein.

j_gene: TRBJ1-1; v_gene: TRBV29-1; CDR3aa: CSVEVGLNTEAFF
j_gene: TRBJ1-2; v_gene: TRBV4-1; CDR3aa: CASSLPGTGFAYGYTF
j_gene: TRBJ1-4; v_gene: TRBV3-1/TRBV3-2; CDR3aa: CASSLGTGEKLFF
j_gene: TRBJ2-2; v_gene: TRBV5-1; CDR3aa: CASSYRPPDGELFF
j_gene: TRBJ2-4; v_gene: TRBV2; CDR3aa: CASSSALAGAGLDKNIQYF
j_gene: TRBJ2-7; v_gene: TRBV3-1/TRBV3-2; CDR3aa: CASSPAGGSYEQYF
j_gene: TRBJ2-1; v_gene: TRBV13; CDR3aa: CASSLTGSYNEQFF
j_gene: TRBJ2-3; v_gene: TRBV6-4; CDR3aa: CASSEGSTDTQYF
j_gene: TRBJ2-1; v_gene: TRBV10-3; CDR3aa: CAISPGTSDHNEQFF
j_gene: TRBJ1-6; v_gene: TRBV19; CDR3aa: CASSSDFGALHF
j_gene: TRBJ2-7; v_gene: TRBV7-8; CDR3aa: CASSFEVLSYEQYF
j_gene: TRBJ1-6; v_gene: TRBV3-1/TRBV3-2; CDR3aa: CASSLLQGNSPLHF
j_gene: TRBJ2-3; v_gene: TRBV29-1; CDR3aa: CSVEKVAGVEDTQYF
j_gene: TRBJ1-6; v_gene: TRBV9; CDR3aa: CASSHPGGSSYNSPLHF
j_gene: TRBJ1-1; v_gene: TRBV4-1; CDR3aa: CASSQSRTTNTEAFF
j_gene: TRBJ2-7; v_gene: TRBV29-1; CDR3aa: CSVEDNSYEQYF
j_gene: TRBJ2-1; v_gene: TRBV5-5; CDR3aa: CASSQDLYNEQFF
j_gene: TRBJ1-6; v_gene: TRBV19; CDR3aa: CASTRQGNNNSPLHF
j_gene: TRBJ1-5; v_gene: TRBV29-1; CDR3aa: CSFLDGSNQPQHF
j_gene: TRBJ2-7; v_gene: TRBV7-8; CDR3aa: CASSLRGLPSYEQYF
j_gene: TRBJ1-5; v_gene: TRBV6-1; CDR3aa: CASSDGGQAQPQHF
j_gene: TRBJ1-5; v_gene: TRBV6-5; CDR3aa: CASIPYSNQPQHF
j_gene: TRBJ1-4; v_gene: TRBV3-1/TRBV3-2; CDR3aa: CASSFEGPEKLFF
j_gene: TRBJ2-1; v_gene: TRBV5-1; CDR3aa: CASSTGLDSYNEQFF
j_gene: TRBJ1-4; v_gene: TRBV25-1; CDR3aa: CASRNRGESEKLFF
j_gene: TRBJ1-3; v_gene: TRBV30; CDR3aa: CAWNDQSQGNTIYF
j_gene: TRBJ2-5; v_gene: TRBV4-2; CDR3aa: CASSQETGQETQYF
j_gene: TRBJ2-1; v_gene: TRBV10-2; CDR3aa: CASSVNSGGYNEQFF
j_gene: TRBJ1-1; v_gene: TRBV4-2; CDR3aa: CASSQGTGQGVGTEAFF
j_gene: TRBJ2-1; v_gene: TRBV12-3/TRBV12-4; CDR3aa: CASSPGFYNEQFF
j_gene: TRBJ1-1; v_gene: TRBV7-2; CDR3aa: CASSAPGGKTEAFF
j_gene: TRBJ2-3; v_gene: TRBV6-4; CDR3aa: CASSDSTGVADTQYF
j_gene: TRBJ2-7; v_gene: TRBV20-1; CDR3aa: CSASMTAYEQYF
j_gene: TRBJ2-1; v_gene: TRBV3-1/TRBV3-2; CDR3aa: CASSQVNPIVGEQFF
j_gene: TRBJ2-5; v_gene: TRBV5-1; CDR3aa: CASSLEGRTQYF
j_gene: TRBJ1-1; v_gene: TRBV19; CDR3aa: CASSTQDSGTEAFF
j_gene: TRBJ1-4; v_gene: TRBV6-5; CDR3aa: CASSLRGGNEKLFF
j_gene: TRBJ2-2; v_gene: TRBV6-5; CDR3aa: CASWGGSTGELFF
j_gene: TRBJ1-2; v_gene: TRBV6-5; CDR3aa: CASLPGGGYGYTF
j_gene: TRBJ1-2; v_gene: TRBV9; CDR3aa: CASSVADSYGYTF
j_gene: TRBJ1-5; v_gene: TRBV28; CDR3aa: CASSPPGISESNQPQHF
j_gene: TRBJ1-6; v_gene: TRBV6-5; CDR3aa: CASSSEGNSPLHF
j_gene: TRBJ2-7; v_gene: TRBV30; CDR3aa: CAWDQAHGAHEQYF
j_gene: TRBJ2-5; v_gene: TRBV5-5; CDR3aa: CASSLVTPGVTQYF
j_gene: TRBJ2-6; v_gene: TRBV7-9; CDR3aa: CASSIQVPGANVLTF
j_gene: TRBJ2-2; v_gene: TRBV27; CDR3aa: CASSRWQDYTGELFF
j_gene: TRBJ2-6; v_gene: TRBV30; CDR3aa: CAWSVGGSGANVLTF
j_gene: TRBJ2-5; v_gene: TRBV7-7; CDR3aa: CASSYKGGQETQYF
j_gene: TRBJ1-4; v_gene: TRBV27; CDR3aa: CASSPGWGTYATNEKLFF
j_gene: TRBJ1-5; v_gene: TRBV13; CDR3aa: CASTRRTGGNQPQHF
j_gene: TRBJ2-3; v_gene: TRBV30; CDR3aa: CAWSTDRLVDTQYF
j_gene: TRBJ2-7; v_gene: TRBV2; CDR3aa: CASSVGTDYEQYF
j_gene: TRBJ1-6; v_gene: TRBV30; CDR3aa: CAWSRGRKSPLHF
j_gene: TRBJ2-5; v_gene: TRBV7-9; CDR3aa: CASSLAPVAGETQYF
j_gene: TRBJ2-1; v_gene: TRBV7-9; CDR3aa: CASSLSGQGMGNEQFF
j_gene: TRBJ1-1; v_gene: TRBV27; CDR3aa: CASSGNNEAFF
j_gene: TRBJ1-3; v_gene: TRBV29-1; CDR3aa: CSVVLGGNTIYF
j_gene: TRBJ2-1; v_gene: TRBV10-1; CDR3aa: CASSDLSRPQANEQFF